Listed below are T cell receptor beta chains from one sample, sequenced in a study of CD8 T cells in ankylosing spondylitis. Each CDR3 protein is one row after TCRdb ran MiXCR on the 5' RACE reads. The table includes under 400,000 distinct CDR3 sequences, roughly 11% detected once. The material sequenced was blood, either unsorted or a sorted T cell fraction (not recorded which). The source of these receptors is a female donor with ankylosing spondylitis or in good health (not recorded which). Each CDR3 is given with its conserved first and last residue. Fields, in order: V gene, J gene, D gene, clone size, CDR3 protein. A D gene is named only where the DNA matches it firmly. Not all rows give a size; the values are once, few, many and, for expanded clones, a class.

TRBV7-9	TRBJ2-2	.	few	CASSFSEMSTGELFF
TRBV7-2	TRBJ2-3	.	many	CASSLASAGNTDTQYF
TRBV28	TRBJ2-4	.	.	CASATGGLAKNIQYF
TRBV18	TRBJ1-2	.	.	CASSPPSRIYGYTF
TRBV7-8	TRBJ1-6	TRBD1	few	CASSLLSTGINSPLHF
TRBV20-1	TRBJ2-1	TRBD2	many	CSEGLAYNEQFF
TRBV27	TRBJ2-7	.	many	CASTLRRGSASYEQYF
TRBV20-1	TRBJ1-3	.	.	CSARDLTANSGNTIYF
TRBV5-1	TRBJ2-1	TRBD2	.	CASSPTSGTYNGQFF
TRBV7-9	TRBJ1-5	.	.	CASSLNSPGTGQPQHF
TRBV7-3	TRBJ1-1	TRBD1	few	CASSSGGVGETEAFF
TRBV5-1	TRBJ1-3	.	many	CASSPISGGRNTIYF
TRBV3-1	TRBJ2-7	TRBD1	few	CASSQVGGTGGNEQYF
TRBV20-1	TRBJ2-7	TRBD2	few	CSASAGGRNEQYF
TRBV20-1	TRBJ2-7	TRBD1	.	CSARVGQGAGYEQYF
TRBV10-2	TRBJ2-3	.	.	CATTGWGTDTQYF
TRBV12-3/TRBV12-4	TRBJ2-1	TRBD2	.	CATRLAGASYNEQFF
TRBV11-2	TRBJ1-6	.	few	CASSSARQTEHSPLHF
TRBV20-1	TRBJ2-2	TRBD2	many	CSASILAPMNTGELFF
TRBV20-1	TRBJ2-5	.	many	CSARALSASETQYF
TRBV11-2	TRBJ2-5	.	few	CASSLTGGIETQYF
TRBV7-8	TRBJ2-7	TRBD1	.	CASTQLGQGPYEQYF
TRBV18	TRBJ2-5	.	many	CASSQNQETQYF
TRBV10-3	TRBJ1-6	.	many	CAINDDSNSPLHF
TRBV4-1	TRBJ2-7	TRBD1	many	CASSQPGQGIFEQYF
TRBV9	TRBJ1-5	TRBD1	.	CASSGGQVTQPQHF
TRBV21-1	TRBJ2-4	.	.	CASSPWGGSPPGNIQYF
TRBV12-3/TRBV12-4	TRBJ2-6	.	many	CASSRTSGPQGANVLTF
TRBV7-2	TRBJ2-7	TRBD2	.	CASSKTSGYEQYF
TRBV7-9	TRBJ1-5	.	many	CASSGGGGLVGNQPQHF
TRBV7-2	TRBJ2-3	.	many	CASDGRGRRTDTQYF
TRBV20-1	TRBJ1-1	.	many	CSAMMGSRRRWAFF
TRBV4-2	TRBJ2-2	.	few	CASSQGQGQNTGELFF
TRBV30	TRBJ2-5	.	.	CAWSVPLLRLQETQYF
TRBV24-1	TRBJ2-1	TRBD2	many	CATSEAGLAGVGEQFF
TRBV30	TRBJ1-2	.	.	CAWTGQGLVGYTF
TRBV20-1	TRBJ1-5	.	many	CSARDTANQPQHF
TRBV20-1	TRBJ2-7	TRBD2	many	CSARDLGAGVYEQYF
TRBV20-1	TRBJ2-7	TRBD2	many	CSARTSGRWHEQYF
TRBV6-1	TRBJ2-3	.	.	CASSLGTLSDTQYF
TRBV20-1	TRBJ1-5	TRBD1	many	CSARDLRDRGHSNQPQHF
TRBV20-1	TRBJ2-1	TRBD2	.	CSAWGGSLANEQFF
TRBV20-1	TRBJ1-6	.	few	CCAREPPTQRNSPLHF
TRBV5-4	TRBJ2-6	.	few	CASSLFVRQPSSGANVLTF
TRBV20-1	TRBJ2-1	.	many	CSARGPGLHEQFF
TRBV20-1	TRBJ2-2	.	.	CSAGSPGGTGELFF
TRBV7-2	TRBJ2-7	.	once	CASSYTAEQYF
TRBV30	TRBJ2-1	TRBD2	.	CAWSPQLAGGQFF
TRBV7-8	TRBJ2-2	.	many	CASSFRVSANTGELFF
TRBV12-3/TRBV12-4	TRBJ2-3	TRBD1	.	CASSLLPTGVGTDTQYF
TRBV20-1	TRBJ2-7	TRBD2	many	CSARGGGESYEQYF
TRBV5-1	TRBJ2-7	.	many	CASRVYDSYEQYF
TRBV12-3/TRBV12-4	TRBJ1-5	.	.	CASSLAPVLGGQPQHF
TRBV7-8	TRBJ1-5	.	many	CASSPPGGYQPQHF
TRBV7-9	TRBJ2-5	.	many	CASSRQDRQETQYF
TRBV11-2	TRBJ1-5	.	few	CASSLGGQTLQPQHF
TRBV2	TRBJ1-5	TRBD1	.	CASLKESGGRQPQHF
TRBV5-5	TRBJ2-7	.	many	CASSPRLDYEQYF
TRBV5-1	TRBJ1-1	TRBD1	.	CASSLFPDRVAVGTEAFF
TRBV4-2	TRBJ2-1	.	many	CASSPWGESYNEQFF